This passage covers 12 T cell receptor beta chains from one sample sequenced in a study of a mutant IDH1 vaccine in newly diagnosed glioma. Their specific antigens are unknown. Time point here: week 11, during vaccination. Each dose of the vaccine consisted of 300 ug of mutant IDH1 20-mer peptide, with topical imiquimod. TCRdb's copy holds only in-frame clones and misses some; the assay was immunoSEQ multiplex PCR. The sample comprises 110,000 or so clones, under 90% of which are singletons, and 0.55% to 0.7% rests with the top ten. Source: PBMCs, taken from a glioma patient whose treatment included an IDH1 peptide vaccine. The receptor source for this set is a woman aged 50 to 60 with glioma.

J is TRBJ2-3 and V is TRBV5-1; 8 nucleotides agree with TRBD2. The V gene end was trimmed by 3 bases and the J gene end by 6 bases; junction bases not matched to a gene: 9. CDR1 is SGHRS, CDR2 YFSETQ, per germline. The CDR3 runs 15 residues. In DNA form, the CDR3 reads TGCGCCAGCAGCTCGGAAAGCGGGAGAAAGGATACGCAGTATTTT. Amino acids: CASSSESGRKDTQYF.

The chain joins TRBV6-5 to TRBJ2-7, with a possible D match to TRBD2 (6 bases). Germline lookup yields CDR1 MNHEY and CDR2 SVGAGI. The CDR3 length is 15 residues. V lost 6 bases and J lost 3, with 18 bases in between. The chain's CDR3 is CASSLSGLMFYEQYF. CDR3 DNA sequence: TGTGCCAGCAGCCTGTCGGGACTCATGTTCTACGAGCAGTACTTC.

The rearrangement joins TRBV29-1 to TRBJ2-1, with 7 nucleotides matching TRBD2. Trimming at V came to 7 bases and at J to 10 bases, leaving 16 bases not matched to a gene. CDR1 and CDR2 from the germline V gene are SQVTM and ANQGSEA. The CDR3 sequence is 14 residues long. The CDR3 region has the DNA TGCAGCGCCGGTCCGTGGGAGGGCCAGAAGGAGCAGTTCTTC. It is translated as CSAGPWEGQKEQFF.

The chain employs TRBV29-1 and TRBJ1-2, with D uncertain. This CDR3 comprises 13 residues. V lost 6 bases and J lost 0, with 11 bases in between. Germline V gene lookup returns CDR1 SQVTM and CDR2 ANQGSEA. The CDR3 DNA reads TGCAGCGTCCCCTCTGCAGCTAACTATGGCTACACCTTC. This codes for CSVPSAANYGYTF.

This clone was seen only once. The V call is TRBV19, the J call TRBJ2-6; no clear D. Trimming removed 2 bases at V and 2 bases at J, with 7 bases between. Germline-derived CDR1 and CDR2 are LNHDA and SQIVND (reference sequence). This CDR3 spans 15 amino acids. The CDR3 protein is CASSISVTGANVLTF. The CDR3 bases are TGTGCCAGTAGTATATCGGTGACTGGGGCCAACGTCCTGACTTTC.

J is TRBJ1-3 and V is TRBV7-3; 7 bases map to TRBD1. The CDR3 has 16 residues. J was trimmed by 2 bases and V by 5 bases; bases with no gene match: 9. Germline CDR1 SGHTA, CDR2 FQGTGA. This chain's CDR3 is CASSRGGAGPGNTIYF. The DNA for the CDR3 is TGTGCCAGCAGCCGAGGGGGCGCAGGCCCTGGAAACACCATATATTTT.

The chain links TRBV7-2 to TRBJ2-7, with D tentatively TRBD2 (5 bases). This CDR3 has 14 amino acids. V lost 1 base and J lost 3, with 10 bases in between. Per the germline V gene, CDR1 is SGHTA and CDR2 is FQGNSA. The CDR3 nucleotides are TGTGCCAGCAGCTTAGGGGAGAGCCGCTACGAGCAGTACTTC. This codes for CASSLGESRYEQYF.

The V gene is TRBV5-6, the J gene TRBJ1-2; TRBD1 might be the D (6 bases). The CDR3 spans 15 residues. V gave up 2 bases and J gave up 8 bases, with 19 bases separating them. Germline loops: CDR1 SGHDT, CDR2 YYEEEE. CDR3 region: CASSFTRQAARGYTF. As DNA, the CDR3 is TGTGCCAGCAGCTTCACCCGACAGGCGGCGAGGGGCTACACCTTC.

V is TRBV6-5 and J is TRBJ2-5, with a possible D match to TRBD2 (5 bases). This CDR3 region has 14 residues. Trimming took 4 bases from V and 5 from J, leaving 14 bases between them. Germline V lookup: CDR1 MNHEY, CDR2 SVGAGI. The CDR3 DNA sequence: TGTGCCAGCAGTTCGAGGGAGTTGGGCGAGACCCAGTACTTC. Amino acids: CASSSRELGETQYF.

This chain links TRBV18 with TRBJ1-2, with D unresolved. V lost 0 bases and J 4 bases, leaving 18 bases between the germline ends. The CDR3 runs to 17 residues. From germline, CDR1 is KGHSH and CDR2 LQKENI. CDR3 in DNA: TGTGCCAGCTCACCACCGTCGAATGGAGGCCGCGGCTATGGCTACACCTTC. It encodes CASSPPSNGGRGYGYTF.

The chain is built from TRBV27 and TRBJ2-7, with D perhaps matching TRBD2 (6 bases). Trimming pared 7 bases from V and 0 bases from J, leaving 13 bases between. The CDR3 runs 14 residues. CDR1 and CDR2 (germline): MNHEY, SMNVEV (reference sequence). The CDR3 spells CASTRDWNSYEQYF. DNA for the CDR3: TGTGCCAGCACAAGGGACTGGAACTCCTACGAGCAGTACTTC.

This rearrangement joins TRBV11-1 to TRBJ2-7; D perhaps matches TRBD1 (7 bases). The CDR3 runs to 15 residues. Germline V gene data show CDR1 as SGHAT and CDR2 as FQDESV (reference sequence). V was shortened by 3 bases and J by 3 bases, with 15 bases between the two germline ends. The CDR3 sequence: CASSLFPGGGYEQYF. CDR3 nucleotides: TGTGCCAGCAGCTTGTTTCCAGGGGGAGGCTACGAGCAGTACTTC.